This TCR beta chain was documented in a study of post-analysis software for immune sequencing data (dated by TCRdb to between 2014 and 2016). Study-wide context: Relapsing-remitting, secondary progressive and progressive-relapsing multiple sclerosis were recorded as disease courses, and subtype annotation was lacking for some patients. The patient repertoires were set against 10 or so previously published healthy control repertoires from donors whose ages ranged from 6 to 25 years. A subset of samples was prepared in parallel using single-end sample barcoding, then pooled and co-amplified after Illumina adapter ligation.

A note on this clonotype: Its recognized antigen is unknown. Within one base of it there is no much larger clone, and no base qualities were kept.

Via the germline V gene, CDR1 is MNHEY and CDR2 SVGAGI. Including cysteine and phenylalanine, the CDR3 has 15 amino acids. The DNA shown is the 45-base CDR3, in frame from base 1. Trimming removed 6 bases from V and 0 bases from J, leaving 14 bases between the germline ends. What the work shows at the level of the full study, not this receptor alone: The multiple sclerosis patient group was slightly younger than the control group. Compared with controls, multiple sclerosis patients had significantly lower normalized Chao1 diversity, a finding suggesting substantial peripheral T-cell clonal expansion. Significantly higher frequencies in patients than in controls were found for roughly 5 TRBV segments, including TRBV5-6, TRBV5-1 and TRBV20-1. When samples were clustered directly using the F measure, samples prepared in the same batch co-clustered strongly, which prompted a batch-effect correction.

TCR beta repertoires were profiled from peripheral blood of about a dozen young patients with multiple sclerosis to demonstrate the VDJtools post-analysis software. The multiple sclerosis patients were children and adolescents ranging in age from roughly 6 to 16 years. The method was PCR. TCRdb lists the instrument as Illumina HiSeq 2500. To reduce PCR and sequencing biases, unique molecular identifiers were built into the TCR beta cDNA libraries. Per 1 to 10 million input T cells, some 500,000 cDNA molecules were obtained, such that each molecule approximated one T cell. The patient libraries were prepared and sequenced with the same protocol used for the earlier healthy control dataset. Within a given batch, samples were prepared together, multiplexed and sequenced on the same HiSeq lane. From the authors' description of their analysis: MIGEC was used to process the raw barcoded reads, and molecular identifier groups with only a single read were discarded before consensus assembly and CDR3 extraction. Clonotype tables were post-analysed with VDJtools, normalizing diversity by down-sampling all datasets to the smallest sample size. Repertoire overlap clustering matched CDR3 amino acid but not nucleotide sequences to correct batch-related cross-sample contamination. The raw public reads went through TCRdb reprocessing: fastp at Q25, MiXCR clone calling, in-frame beta chains kept. Each CDR3 protein gets just one entry, which takes the most common genes and DNA from the rows behind it. For this entry, the V and J calls and clone size follow TCRdb and not the study's own pipeline. The sample contains a few hundred thousand distinct CDR3 sequences, around 34% of them found a single time. Under 7% of the sample is held by the ten biggest clonotypes.

The sample consisted of blood. The chain was built from TRBV6-5 and TRBJ1-1, with no reliable assignment of the D segment. This receptor was identified in a girl between 2 and 17 years old with multiple sclerosis. The base sequence is TGTGCCAGCAGCATAAGGGCTCAAATGAACACTGAAGCTTTCTTT. This translates into CASSIRAQMNTEAFF.